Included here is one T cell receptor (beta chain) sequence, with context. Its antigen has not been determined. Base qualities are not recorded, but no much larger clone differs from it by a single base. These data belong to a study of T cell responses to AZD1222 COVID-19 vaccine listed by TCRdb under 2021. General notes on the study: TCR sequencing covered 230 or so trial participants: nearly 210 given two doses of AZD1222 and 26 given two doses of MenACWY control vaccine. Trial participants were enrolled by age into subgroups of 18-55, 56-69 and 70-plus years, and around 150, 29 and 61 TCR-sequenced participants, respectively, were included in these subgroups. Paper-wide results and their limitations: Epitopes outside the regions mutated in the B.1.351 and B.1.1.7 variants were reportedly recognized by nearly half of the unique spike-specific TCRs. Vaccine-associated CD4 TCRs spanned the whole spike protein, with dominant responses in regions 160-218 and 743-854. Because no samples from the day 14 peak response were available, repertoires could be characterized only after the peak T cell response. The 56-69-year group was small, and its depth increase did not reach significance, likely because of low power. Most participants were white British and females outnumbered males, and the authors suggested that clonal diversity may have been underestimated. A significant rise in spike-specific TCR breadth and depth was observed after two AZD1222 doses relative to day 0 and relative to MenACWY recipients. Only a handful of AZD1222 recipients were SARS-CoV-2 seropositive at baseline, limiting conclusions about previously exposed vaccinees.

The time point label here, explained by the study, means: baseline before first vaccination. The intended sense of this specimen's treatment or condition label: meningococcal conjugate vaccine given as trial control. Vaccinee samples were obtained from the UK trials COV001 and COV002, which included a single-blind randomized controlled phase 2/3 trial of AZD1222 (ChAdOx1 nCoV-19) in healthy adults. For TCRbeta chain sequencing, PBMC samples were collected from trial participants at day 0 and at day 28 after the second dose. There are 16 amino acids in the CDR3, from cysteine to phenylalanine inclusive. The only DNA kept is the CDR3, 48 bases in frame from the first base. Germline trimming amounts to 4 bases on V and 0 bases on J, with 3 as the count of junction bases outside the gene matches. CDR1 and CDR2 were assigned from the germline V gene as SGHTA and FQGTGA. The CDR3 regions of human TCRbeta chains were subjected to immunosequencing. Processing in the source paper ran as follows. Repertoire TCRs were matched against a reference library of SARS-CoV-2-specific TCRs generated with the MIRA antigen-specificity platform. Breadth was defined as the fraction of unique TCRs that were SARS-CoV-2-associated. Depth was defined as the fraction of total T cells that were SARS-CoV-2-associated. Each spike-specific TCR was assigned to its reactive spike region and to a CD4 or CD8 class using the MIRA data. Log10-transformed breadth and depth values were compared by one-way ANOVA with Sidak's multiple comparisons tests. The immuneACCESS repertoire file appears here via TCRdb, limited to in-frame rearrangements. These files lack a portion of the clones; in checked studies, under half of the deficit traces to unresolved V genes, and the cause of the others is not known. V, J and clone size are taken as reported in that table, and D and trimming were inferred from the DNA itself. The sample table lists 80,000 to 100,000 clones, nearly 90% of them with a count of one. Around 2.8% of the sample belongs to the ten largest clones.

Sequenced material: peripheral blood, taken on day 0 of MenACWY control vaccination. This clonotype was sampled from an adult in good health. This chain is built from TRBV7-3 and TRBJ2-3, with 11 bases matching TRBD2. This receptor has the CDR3 CASSYIAGGSTDTQYF. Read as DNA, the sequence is TGTGCCAGCAGCTATATAGCGGGGGGGAGCACAGATACGCAGTATTTT.